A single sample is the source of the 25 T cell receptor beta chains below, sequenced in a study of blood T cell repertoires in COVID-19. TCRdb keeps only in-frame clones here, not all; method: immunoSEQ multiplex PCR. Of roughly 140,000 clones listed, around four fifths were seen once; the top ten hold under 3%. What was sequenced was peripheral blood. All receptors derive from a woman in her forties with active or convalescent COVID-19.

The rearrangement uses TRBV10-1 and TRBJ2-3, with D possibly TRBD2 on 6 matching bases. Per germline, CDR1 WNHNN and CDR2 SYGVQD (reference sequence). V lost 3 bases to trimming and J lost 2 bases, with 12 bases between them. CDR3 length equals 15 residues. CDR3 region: CASSDLLANTDTQYF. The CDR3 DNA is TGCGCCAGCAGTGATCTACTAGCTAACACAGATACGCAGTATTTT.

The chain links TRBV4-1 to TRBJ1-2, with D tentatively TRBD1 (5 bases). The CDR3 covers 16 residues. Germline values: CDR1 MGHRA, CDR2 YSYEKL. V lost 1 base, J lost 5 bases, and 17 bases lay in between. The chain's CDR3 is CASSQVSDNFGYGYTF. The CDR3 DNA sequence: TGCGCCAGCAGCCAAGTTTCGGACAATTTCGGGTATGGCTACACCTTC.

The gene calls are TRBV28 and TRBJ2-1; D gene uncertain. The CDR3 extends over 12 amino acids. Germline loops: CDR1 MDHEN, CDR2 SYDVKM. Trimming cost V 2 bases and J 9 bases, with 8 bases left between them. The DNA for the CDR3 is TGTGCCAGCAGTTTAGAGTGGAGTGAGCAGTTCTTC. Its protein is CASSLEWSEQFF.

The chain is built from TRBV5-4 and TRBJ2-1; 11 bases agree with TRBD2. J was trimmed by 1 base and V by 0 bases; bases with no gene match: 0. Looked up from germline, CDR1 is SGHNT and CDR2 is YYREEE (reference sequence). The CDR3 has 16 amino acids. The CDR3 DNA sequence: TGTGCCAGCAGCTTGGGGACTAGCGGGTCCTACAATGAGCAGTTCTTC. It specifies CASSLGTSGSYNEQFF.

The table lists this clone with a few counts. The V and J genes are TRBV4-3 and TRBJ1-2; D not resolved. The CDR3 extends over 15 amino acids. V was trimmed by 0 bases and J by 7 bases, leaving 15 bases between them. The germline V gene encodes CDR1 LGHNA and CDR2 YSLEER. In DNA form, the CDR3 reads TGCGCCAGCAGCCAAGAAGGAGGGCAGGCAGGTGGCTACACCTTC. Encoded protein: CASSQEGGQAGGYTF.

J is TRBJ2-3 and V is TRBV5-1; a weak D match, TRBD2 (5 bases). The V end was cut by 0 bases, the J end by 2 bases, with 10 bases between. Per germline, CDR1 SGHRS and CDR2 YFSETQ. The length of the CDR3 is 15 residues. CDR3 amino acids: CASSLDGKLTDTQYF. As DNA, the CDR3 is TGCGCCAGCAGCTTGGACGGGAAACTCACAGATACGCAGTATTTT.

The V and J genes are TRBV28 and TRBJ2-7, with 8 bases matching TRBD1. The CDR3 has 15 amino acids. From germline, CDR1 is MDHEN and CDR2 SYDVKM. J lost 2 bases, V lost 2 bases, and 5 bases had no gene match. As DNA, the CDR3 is TGTGCCAGCAGTTTAAATACAGGGGGACCCTACGAGCAGTACTTC. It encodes CASSLNTGGPYEQYF.

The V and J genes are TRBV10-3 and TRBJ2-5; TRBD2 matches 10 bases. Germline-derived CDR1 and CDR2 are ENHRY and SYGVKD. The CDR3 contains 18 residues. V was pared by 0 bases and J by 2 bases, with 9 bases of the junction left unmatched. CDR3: CAISESPSGSLNQETQYF. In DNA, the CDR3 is TGTGCCATCAGTGAGTCTCCTAGCGGGAGCCTTAATCAAGAGACCCAGTACTTC.

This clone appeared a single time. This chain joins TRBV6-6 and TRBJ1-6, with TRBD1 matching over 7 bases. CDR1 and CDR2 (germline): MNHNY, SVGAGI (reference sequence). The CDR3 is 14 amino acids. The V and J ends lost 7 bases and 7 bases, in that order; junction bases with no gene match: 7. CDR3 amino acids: CASTRTGRNSPLHF. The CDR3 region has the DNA TGTGCCAGCACCCGGACAGGAAGGAATTCACCCCTCCACTTT.

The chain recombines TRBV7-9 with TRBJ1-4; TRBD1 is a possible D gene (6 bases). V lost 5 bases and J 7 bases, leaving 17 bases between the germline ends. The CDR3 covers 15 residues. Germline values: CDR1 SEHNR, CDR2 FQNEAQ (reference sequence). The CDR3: CASSAPRGGAEKLFF. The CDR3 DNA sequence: TGTGCCAGCAGCGCCCCCAGGGGCGGAGCTGAAAAACTGTTTTTT.

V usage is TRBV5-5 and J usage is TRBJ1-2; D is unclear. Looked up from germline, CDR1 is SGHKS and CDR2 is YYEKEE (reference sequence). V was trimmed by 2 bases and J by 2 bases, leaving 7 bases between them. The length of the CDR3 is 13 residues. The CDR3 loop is CASSLNKNYGYTF. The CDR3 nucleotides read TGTGCCAGCAGCTTAAATAAAAACTATGGCTACACCTTC.

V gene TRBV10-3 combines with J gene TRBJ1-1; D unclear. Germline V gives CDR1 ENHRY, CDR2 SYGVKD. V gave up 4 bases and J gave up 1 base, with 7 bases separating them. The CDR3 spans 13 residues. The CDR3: CAISAVRNTEAFF. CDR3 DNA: TGTGCCATCAGTGCGGTCCGGAACACTGAAGCTTTCTTT.

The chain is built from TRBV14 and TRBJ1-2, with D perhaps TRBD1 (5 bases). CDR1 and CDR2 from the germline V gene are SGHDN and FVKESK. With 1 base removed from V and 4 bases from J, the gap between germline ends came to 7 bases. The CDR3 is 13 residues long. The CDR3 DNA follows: TGTGCCAGCAGCCAAGTGGGGGGCTATGGCTACACCTTC. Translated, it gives CASSQVGGYGYTF.

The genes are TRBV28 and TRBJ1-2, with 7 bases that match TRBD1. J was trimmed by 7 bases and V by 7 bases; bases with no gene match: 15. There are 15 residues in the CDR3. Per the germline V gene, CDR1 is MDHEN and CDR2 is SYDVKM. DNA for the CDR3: TGTGCCAGCACCGTAGGGGGTCGACAGGGTGGTGGCTACACCTTC. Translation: CASTVGGRQGGGYTF.

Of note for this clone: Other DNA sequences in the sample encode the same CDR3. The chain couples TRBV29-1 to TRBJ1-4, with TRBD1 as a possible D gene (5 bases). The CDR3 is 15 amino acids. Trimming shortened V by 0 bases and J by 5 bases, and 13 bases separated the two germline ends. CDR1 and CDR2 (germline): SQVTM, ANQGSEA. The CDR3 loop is CSVEDWGGTNEKLFF. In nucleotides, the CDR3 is TGCAGCGTTGAAGATTGGGGGGGAACGAATGAAAAACTGTTTTTT.

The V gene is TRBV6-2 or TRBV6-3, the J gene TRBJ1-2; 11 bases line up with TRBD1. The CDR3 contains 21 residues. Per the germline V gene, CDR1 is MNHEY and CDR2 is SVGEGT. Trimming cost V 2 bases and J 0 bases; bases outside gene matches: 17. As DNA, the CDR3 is TGTGCCAGCAGTTACCCTGGACAGGGGGCCACCGTTTCGTTAGCTAACTATGGCTACACCTTC. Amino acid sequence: CASSYPGQGATVSLANYGYTF.

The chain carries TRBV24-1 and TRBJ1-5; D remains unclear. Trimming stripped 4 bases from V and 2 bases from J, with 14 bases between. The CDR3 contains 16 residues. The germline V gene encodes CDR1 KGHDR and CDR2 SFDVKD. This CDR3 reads CATSDGGPLGNQPQHF. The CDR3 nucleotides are TGTGCCACCAGTGACGGAGGACCTTTGGGCAATCAGCCCCAGCATTTT.

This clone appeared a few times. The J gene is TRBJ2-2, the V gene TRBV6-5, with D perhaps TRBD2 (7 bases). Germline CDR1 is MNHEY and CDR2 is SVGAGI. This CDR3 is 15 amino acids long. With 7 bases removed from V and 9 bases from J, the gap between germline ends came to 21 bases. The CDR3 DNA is TGTGCCAGCACCACCCAAGGGGGGGGCGACCGGGAGCTGTTTTTT. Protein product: CASTTQGGGDRELFF.

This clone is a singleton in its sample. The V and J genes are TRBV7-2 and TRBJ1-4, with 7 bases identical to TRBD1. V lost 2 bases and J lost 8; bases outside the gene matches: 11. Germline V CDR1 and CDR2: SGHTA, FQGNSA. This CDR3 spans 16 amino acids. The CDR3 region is CASSLRLRQGDEKLFF. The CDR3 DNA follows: TGTGCCAGCAGCTTACGGCTGAGGCAGGGGGACGAAAAACTGTTTTTT.

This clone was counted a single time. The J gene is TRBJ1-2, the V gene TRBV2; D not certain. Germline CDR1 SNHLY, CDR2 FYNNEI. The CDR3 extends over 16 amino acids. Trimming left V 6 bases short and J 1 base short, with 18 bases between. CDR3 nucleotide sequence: TGTGCCAGCAGCAATAAAGAGTTCCACCTTAACTATGGCTACACCTTC. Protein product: CASSNKEFHLNYGYTF.

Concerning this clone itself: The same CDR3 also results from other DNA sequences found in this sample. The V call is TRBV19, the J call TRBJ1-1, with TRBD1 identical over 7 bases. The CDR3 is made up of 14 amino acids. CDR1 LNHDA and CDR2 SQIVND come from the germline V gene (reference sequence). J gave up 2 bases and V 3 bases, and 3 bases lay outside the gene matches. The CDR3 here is CASSIGTANTEAFF. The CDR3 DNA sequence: TGTGCCAGTAGTATTGGGACAGCTAACACTGAAGCTTTCTTT.

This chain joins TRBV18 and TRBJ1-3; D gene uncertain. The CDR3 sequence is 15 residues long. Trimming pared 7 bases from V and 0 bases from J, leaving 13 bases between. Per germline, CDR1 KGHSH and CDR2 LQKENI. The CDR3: CASFPVTHSGNTIYF. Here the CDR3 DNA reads TGTGCCAGCTTCCCAGTGACTCACTCTGGAAACACCATATATTTT.

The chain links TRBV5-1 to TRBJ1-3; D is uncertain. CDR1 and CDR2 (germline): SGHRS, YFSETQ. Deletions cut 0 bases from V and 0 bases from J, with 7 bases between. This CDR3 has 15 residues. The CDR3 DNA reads TGCGCCAGCAGCTTGGTTCAGTCCTCTGGAAACACCATATATTTT. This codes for CASSLVQSSGNTIYF.

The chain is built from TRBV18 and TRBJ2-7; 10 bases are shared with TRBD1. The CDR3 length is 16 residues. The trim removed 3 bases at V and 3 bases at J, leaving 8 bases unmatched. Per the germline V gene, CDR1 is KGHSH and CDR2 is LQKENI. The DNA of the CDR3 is TGTGCCAGCTCACCGTTCGCCGGGACAGGGGACTACGAGCAGTACTTC. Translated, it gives CASSPFAGTGDYEQYF.

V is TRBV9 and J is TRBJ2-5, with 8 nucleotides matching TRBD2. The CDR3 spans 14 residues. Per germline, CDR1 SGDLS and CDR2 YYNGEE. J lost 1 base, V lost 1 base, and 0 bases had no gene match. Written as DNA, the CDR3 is TGTGCCAGCAGCGTACTAGCGGGCCAAGAGACCCAGTACTTC. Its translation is CASSVLAGQETQYF.